The rows below give T cell receptor beta chains drawn from one sample of a study of identical twins. MiXCR was run by TCRdb on the 5' RACE reads, yielding one entry per CDR3 protein. Seen here are some 1,600,000 distinct CDR3 sequences, around 33% observed once, and the top ten hold over 0.25%. The source material was cord blood. Receptors were obtained from a newborn girl in good health. Both conserved end residues are part of each CDR3. Each record gives: clone size, V gene, J gene, D gene, CDR3 DNA, CDR3 protein. The D gene is left open where the match is weak. The size of a clone is reported for some rows only, either as once, few or many, or as a class for expanded clones.

-	TRBV2	TRBJ1-3	-	TGTGCCAGCACAGGGTACGGAAACACCATATATTTT	CASTGYGNTIYF
few	TRBV11-2	TRBJ2-1	TRBD2	TGTGCCAGCAGCTCCTTGGTTGGACTAGCGGGGGGTAAGGGCAATGAGCAGTTCTTC	CASSSLVGLAGGKGNEQFF
-	TRBV5-4	TRBJ2-3	-	TGTGCCAGCAGCTTGGCGGCAGGGCGTAGCACAGATACGCAGTATTTT	CASSLAAGRSTDTQYF
-	TRBV6-6	TRBJ2-5	-	TGTGCCAGCAGTTACTCCGGGCTAGCGCAAGAGACCCAGTACTTC	CASSYSGLAQETQYF
-	TRBV28	TRBJ1-2	TRBD1	TGTGCCAGCAATACTCTGGTCGGGGACAGAATTAACTATGGCTACACCTTC	CASNTLVGDRINYGYTF
-	TRBV10-3	TRBJ1-1	-	TGTGCCATCAGTTATCAGGGTGGCACTGAAGCTTTCTTT	CAISYQGGTEAFF
-	TRBV5-1	TRBJ1-4	-	TGCGCCAGCAGTTATGTACCGGCAGCAACTAATGAAAAACTGTTTTTT	CASSYVPAATNEKLFF
-	TRBV12-3/TRBV12-4	TRBJ2-1	TRBD2	TGTGCCAGCACCTTTCGGACTAGCGGCGACCACAATGAGCAGTTCTTC	CASTFRTSGDHNEQFF
-	TRBV7-9	TRBJ1-4	-	TGTGCCAGCAGCCCAAAAATACGGACAAATGGCCCAAATGAAAAACTGTTTTTT	CASSPKIRTNGPNEKLFF
-	TRBV7-2	TRBJ2-1	TRBD2	TGTGCCAGCAGCTCGGGACTAGCGGGAATGGAGACCCAGTTCTTC	CASSSGLAGMETQFF
-	TRBV4-2	TRBJ2-5	-	TGTGCCAGCAGCCAACCTCGGGGCGGGATATACAATGAGCAGTACTTC	CASSQPRGGIYNEQYF
-	TRBV4-1	TRBJ1-4	-	TGCGCCAGCAGCCAATTCCAAAAGTTGCCCAAATTTGCAACTAATGAAAAACTGTTTTTT	CASSQFQKLPKFATNEKLFF
few	TRBV20-1	TRBJ2-5	-	TGCAGTGCTAGTTCTACGGGCTACAATGAGCAGTACTTC	CSASSTGYNEQYF
-	TRBV6-2/TRBV6-3	TRBJ1-1	-	TGTGCCAGCAGCAATGTGGGGATAGGGCGGACTGAAGCTTTCTTT	CASSNVGIGRTEAFF
-	TRBV4-1	TRBJ2-7	TRBD2	TGCGCCAGCAGCCAAGAAAGGCGGACTAGCGGGATCTACGAGCAGTACTTC	CASSQERRTSGIYEQYF
many	TRBV10-3	TRBJ2-7	TRBD2	TGTGCCATCAGTGAGTCTGGGACTAGCGGGAGTGGATCCTACGAGCAGTACTTC	CAISESGTSGSGSYEQYF
-	TRBV24-1	TRBJ2-6	-	TGTGCCACCAGTGATCCCGGTAGCCGGGCCAACGTCCTGACTTTC	CATSDPGSRANVLTF
-	TRBV5-1	TRBJ2-5	TRBD2	TGCGCCAGCAGCTGGGGACTAGCAGAAGGGGAGACCCAGTACTTC	CASSWGLAEGETQYF
-	TRBV10-3	TRBJ2-4	TRBD2	TGTGCCATCAGTTCGACTAGCGTGAGGGTCAAAAACATTCAGTACTTC	CAISSTSVRVKNIQYF
-	TRBV4-1	TRBJ2-1	-	TGCGCCAGCAGCCAAGAAGGTTACTATCATGAGCAGTTCTTC	CASSQEGYYHEQFF
-	TRBV28	TRBJ1-5	-	TGTGCCAGCAGACCGACGTGGGGGCCCTACTATAGCAATCAGCCCCAGCATTTT	CASRPTWGPYYSNQPQHF
few	TRBV4-1	TRBJ1-2	-	TGCGCCAGCAGCCATTGGGGCAAGTTCAACCCATATGGCTACACCTTC	CASSHWGKFNPYGYTF
few	TRBV5-1	TRBJ2-1	TRBD2	TGCGCCAGCAGCTTGGAGCTAGCGGGGGCCCACACCTACAATGAGCAGTTCTTC	CASSLELAGAHTYNEQFF
-	TRBV20-1	TRBJ1-5	-	TGCAGTGCTAGGCGGGGGGCGAACAATCAGCCCCAGCATTTT	CSARRGANNQPQHF
-	TRBV20-1	TRBJ2-5	-	TGCAGTGCTAGAGACCCCGCACGGCTACAAGAGACCCAGTACTTC	CSARDPARLQETQYF
few	TRBV7-9	TRBJ2-7	-	TGTGCCAGCAGCCCGACGGACAGCCACCTCTCCTACGAGCAGTACTTC	CASSPTDSHLSYEQYF
-	TRBV21-1	TRBJ1-5	-	TGTGCCAGCAGCACCGAAGAGTCAGGGGGCCGCAATCAGCCCCAGCATTTT	CASSTEESGGRNQPQHF
-	TRBV9	TRBJ2-2	-	TGTGCCAGCGGGGGGCCTACCGGGGAGCTGTTTTTT	CASGGPTGELFF
few	TRBV25-1	TRBJ2-4	-	TGTGCCAGCAGTGAGGTTACCGGGGCGGGCCAAGGAGACATTCAGTACTTC	CASSEVTGAGQGDIQYF
many	TRBV29-1	TRBJ2-7	-	TGCAGCGTTGGCAGGGACACCTACGAGCAGTACTTC	CSVGRDTYEQYF
-	TRBV5-1	TRBJ1-2	-	TGCGCCAGCAGCTCCGATTTGGGGGGGGATGGCTACACCTTC	CASSSDLGGDGYTF
few	TRBV29-1	TRBJ2-7	-	TGCAGCGTTTTGATCAGGGGGGTCCTCTACGAGCAGTACTTC	CSVLIRGVLYEQYF
few	TRBV20-1	TRBJ1-5	TRBD1	TGCAGTGCTAGAAAAGGGACAGGGGCACAGTTGACCCAGCATTTT	CSARKGTGAQLTQHF
-	TRBV2	TRBJ1-1	-	TGTGCCAGCGGGCCGGAGCTGAACACTGAAGCTTTCTTT	CASGPELNTEAFF
few	TRBV11-2	TRBJ2-7	-	TGTGCCAGCAGCTTACCCGGCAGGGCCCCCTTCTACGAGCAGTACTTC	CASSLPGRAPFYEQYF
-	TRBV12-3/TRBV12-4	TRBJ2-5	TRBD2	TGTGCCAGCAGCGGCGGGGGGCGAGGCGGGCATGAGCAGTACTTC	CASSGGGRGGHEQYF
-	TRBV5-1	TRBJ2-7	-	TGCGCCAGCAGCTTGCAGGTAGCGGACTACAATGAGCAGTACTTC	CASSLQVADYNEQYF
-	TRBV4-1	TRBJ1-2	-	TGCGCCAGCAGCCAAGATGGCCGGCGGTACACCTTC	CASSQDGRRYTF
few	TRBV12-3/TRBV12-4	TRBJ2-7	-	TGTGCCAGCAGTTTTGGCTTCGGGGACGAGCAGTACTTC	CASSFGFGDEQYF
-	TRBV24-1	TRBJ1-2	-	TGTGCCACCAGTGACGGGACCGGTGGCTACACCTTC	CATSDGTGGYTF
-	TRBV24-1	TRBJ2-1	TRBD1	TGTGCCACCAGTGAAGGGACAGGTCATGCCCCCACGATGTTCTTC	CATSEGTGHAPTMFF
-	TRBV7-2	TRBJ2-1	TRBD1	TGTGCCAGCGGCCGGGACAGGGGAGGTGAGCAGTTCTTC	CASGRDRGGEQFF
-	TRBV6-1	TRBJ2-7	TRBD2	TGTGCCAGCAGTGAGGTCCCGGGACTACCTACCTACGAGCAGTACTTC	CASSEVPGLPTYEQYF
few	TRBV20-1	TRBJ2-1	-	TGCAGTGCCGTTAGACTAGGAGCCTACAATGAGCAGTTCTTC	CSAVRLGAYNEQFF
-	TRBV5-1	TRBJ2-1	TRBD2	TGCGCCAGCAGCTACATAGCGGGAGGGTCCTACAATGAGCAGTTCTTC	CASSYIAGGSYNEQFF
few	TRBV12-3/TRBV12-4	TRBJ2-5	-	TGTGCCAGTAGTTTCTGGGCCCAAGAGACCCAGTACTTC	CASSFWAQETQYF
-	TRBV9	TRBJ2-5	TRBD2	TGTGCCAGCAGCGCCCCTAGCGGGCGTAACAATGAGCAGTACTTC	CASSAPSGRNNEQYF
-	TRBV12-3/TRBV12-4	TRBJ2-3	-	TGTGCCAGCAGCGGCGGGGTGAGCACAGATACGCAGTATTTT	CASSGGVSTDTQYF